The 2 T cell receptor beta chains below were found in one sample sequenced in a study of blood T cell repertoires in COVID-19. Assay: immunoSEQ multiplex PCR; the TCRdb copy retains only in-frame clones and omits some. The sample contains roughly 350,000 clones, roughly 89% of which appear only once. Sample: peripheral blood. All receptors come from a woman under 30 who had recovered from COVID-19.

V usage is TRBV11-2 and J usage is TRBJ1-4, with D tentatively TRBD1 (5 bases). The CDR3 extends over 14 amino acids. CDR1 is SGHAT and CDR2 is FQNNGV in the germline V gene. The V and J ends lost 5 bases and 11 bases respectively, with 18 bases between them. CDR3 region: CASSLPGRVGKLFF. The CDR3 DNA reads as TGTGCCAGCAGCCTCCCGGGCAGGGTGGGGAAACTGTTTTTT.

V usage is TRBV11-3 and J usage is TRBJ2-5; TRBD2 matches at 12 bases. V gave up 1 base and J gave up 3 bases; unmatched junction bases: 9. Germline V gene data show CDR1 as SGHNT and CDR2 as YENEEA. The CDR3 consists of 18 residues. The DNA of the CDR3 is TGTGCCAGCAGCTTAGGGGAAAGACTAGCGGGGGAGAAAGAGACCCAGTACTTC. The encoded protein is CASSLGERLAGEKETQYF. Variable domain in full (rest from reference TRBV11-3 and TRBJ2-5): EAGVVQSPRYKIIEKKQPVAFWCNPISGHNTLYWYLQNLGQGPELLIRYENEEAVDDSQLPKDRFSAERLKGVDSTLKIQPAELGDSAVYLCASSLGERLAGEKETQYFGPGTRLLVL.